Presented here are 15 T cell receptor beta chains from one specimen sequenced in a study of cytomegalovirus exposure and HLA in healthy donors. The PCR was carried out with 60 Vbeta primers and 13 Jbeta primers. The method was immunoSEQ multiplex PCR; TCRdb's version includes in-frame clones alone and lacks a portion of them. The sample gives about 130,000 clones, 80% to 85% of which show up once; approximately 1.1% is in the top ten. The sample was PBMCs. The receptors here all came from a boy younger than 18 in good health and CMV-seronegative.

The rearrangement joins TRBV19 to TRBJ2-3, with 10 bases lining up with TRBD2. The germline gives CDR1 LNHDA, CDR2 SQIVND (reference sequence). CDR3 size: 15 residues. With 10 bases clipped from V and 3 bases from J, the junction kept 10 bases outside the gene matches. DNA for the CDR3: TGTGCCACCAAGCCGCGGACTAGCGGAACAGATACGCAGTATTTT. Residues: CATKPRTSGTDTQYF. The full variable domain, its missing parts supplied by reference TRBV19 and TRBJ2-3, is DGGITQSPKYLFRKEGQNVTLSCEQNLNHDAMYWYRQDPGQGLRLIYYSQIVNDFQKGDIAEGYSVSREKKESFPLTVTSAQKNPTAFYLCATKPRTSGTDTQYFGPGTRLTVL.

The genes are TRBV6-5 and TRBJ1-1; a weak D match, TRBD1 (6 bases). This CDR3 contains 15 residues. CDR1 MNHEY and CDR2 SVGAGI come from the germline V gene. Trimming removed 0 bases at V and 9 bases at J, with 17 bases between. Here the CDR3 DNA reads TGTGCCAGCAGTTACTCGACGGCAGACAGGACCCAAGCTTTCTTT. Translated, it gives CASSYSTADRTQAFF.

This chain joins TRBV11-3 and TRBJ1-2; D is unresolved. The germline gives CDR1 SGHNT, CDR2 YENEEA. The CDR3 consists of 11 residues. V dropped 0 bases and J dropped 11 bases, with 7 bases sitting between them. CDR3 nucleotide sequence: TGTGCCAGCAGCTTAGAGGCTGCTTACACCTTC. The encoded protein is CASSLEAAYTF.

This clone appeared a few times. The chain joins TRBV7-9 to TRBJ2-4; tentative D call: TRBD2 (6 bases). The CDR3 has 13 amino acids. Germline CDR1 and CDR2: SEHNR and FQNEAQ (reference sequence). V gave up 2 bases and J gave up 8 bases, with 10 bases separating them. Here the CDR3 DNA reads TGTGCCAGCAGCTTACCCGGGGGAGACATTCAGTACTTC. It translates to CASSLPGGDIQYF.

The chain uses TRBV6-5 and TRBJ1-6; a possible D gene is TRBD1 (5 bases). V lost 2 bases, J lost 12 bases, and 14 bases lay in between. Per germline, CDR1 MNHEY and CDR2 SVGAGI. This CDR3 is 14 amino acids long. The CDR3 bases are TGTGCCAGCAGTTACAAACAGGCCCAGGGACCCCTCCACTTT. This codes for CASSYKQAQGPLHF.

Only one count was recorded for this clone. Other DNA sequences in this sample translate to the same CDR3. In nucleotides, the CDR3 is TGCGCCAGCAGCTTGGACAGGGGTAACACTGAAGCTTTCTTT. Residues: CASSLDRGNTEAFF. This chain connects TRBV5-1 to TRBJ1-1; 7 bases are shared with TRBD1. With V trimmed by 0 bases and J by 2 bases, 1 base remained unmatched. The length of the CDR3 is 14 residues. Germline V gene lookup returns CDR1 SGHRS and CDR2 YFSETQ.

This sequence joins TRBV5-1 and TRBJ2-3; the D is unclear. In germline, CDR1 is SGHRS, CDR2 YFSETQ. The germline V and J ends were trimmed by 0 bases and 4 bases, with 9 bases remaining between them. CDR3 length: 14 residues. The CDR3 loop is CASSLALPSDTQYF. The CDR3 DNA sequence: TGCGCCAGCAGCTTGGCCCTTCCCTCAGATACGCAGTATTTT.

The V gene is TRBV18, the J gene TRBJ2-4; 9 bases map to TRBD2. Trimming removed 0 bases from V and 5 bases from J; junction bases left unmatched: 8. CDR3 length equals 17 residues. Per germline, CDR1 KGHSH and CDR2 LQKENI. The CDR3 is CASSPPVGSGRQNIQYF. Here the CDR3 DNA reads TGTGCCAGCTCACCACCGGTTGGTAGCGGGAGACAAAACATTCAGTACTTC.

The rearrangement links TRBV27 to TRBJ2-1, with a possible D match to TRBD2 (6 bases). Per the germline V gene, CDR1 is MNHEY and CDR2 is SMNVEV (reference sequence). Trimming took 9 bases from V and 10 from J, leaving 22 bases between them. This CDR3 contains 14 residues. This chain's CDR3 is CAREAGKGLGEQFF. The CDR3 coding sequence is TGTGCCAGGGAAGCGGGTAAGGGGCTCGGGGAGCAGTTCTTC.

This sequence joins TRBV27 and TRBJ1-4, with TRBD1 as a possible D gene (6 bases). Germline lookup yields CDR1 MNHEY and CDR2 SMNVEV (reference sequence). Trimming cost V 6 bases and J 8 bases, with 16 bases left between them. The CDR3 spans 14 residues. CDR3 loop: CASSPGRGREKLFF. For the CDR3, the DNA is TGTGCCAGCAGCCCCGGCAGGGGACGCGAAAAACTGTTTTTT.

The table lists this clone with a few counts. V gene TRBV7-9 combines with J gene TRBJ2-3; D gene unclear. V lost 11 bases to trimming and J lost 6 bases, with 15 bases between them. CDR1 is SEHNR and CDR2 is FQNEAQ in the germline V gene (reference sequence). This CDR3 region has 12 residues. The CDR3 reads CAESKVEDTQYF. Here the CDR3 DNA reads TGTGCCGAATCAAAGGTGGAGGATACGCAGTATTTT.

This chain joins TRBV5-1 and TRBJ2-3; 7 positions match TRBD2. The CDR3 is made up of 16 amino acids. Germline CDR1 SGHRS, CDR2 YFSETQ. The junction had 8 bases not matched to a gene; V was cut back by 0 bases and J by 4 bases. The CDR3 sequence is CASSLAFGGNADTQYF. The CDR3 nucleotides are TGCGCCAGCAGCTTGGCTTTCGGGGGGAACGCAGATACGCAGTATTTT. Looking up the rest from reference TRBV5-1 and TRBJ2-3 gives the full variable domain: KAGVTQTPRYLIKTRGQQVTLSCSPISGHRSVSWYQQTPGQGLQFLFEYFSETQRNKGNFPGRFSGRQFSNSRSEMNVSTLELGDSALYLCASSLAFGGNADTQYFGPGTRLTVL.

V usage is TRBV6-6 and J usage is TRBJ1-5, with no clear D. The CDR3 has 15 amino acids. The germline V gene has CDR1 MNHNY and CDR2 SVGAGI (reference sequence). V shed 6 bases and J shed 0 bases, with 12 bases lying between them. CDR3 sequence reads: CASRPTEYSNQPQHF. The CDR3 DNA is TGTGCCAGCAGGCCAACAGAGTATAGCAATCAGCCCCAGCATTTT.

CDR3 nucleotide sequence: TGTGCCAGCTCGCCCGGGACAGGGGACACTGAAGCTTTCTTT. It encodes CASSPGTGDTEAFF. The chain combines TRBV18 with TRBJ1-1; 10 nucleotides align to TRBD1. The V gene end was trimmed by 6 bases and the J gene end by 3 bases; junction bases not matched to a gene: 4. CDR3 size: 14 residues. Looked up from germline, CDR1 is KGHSH and CDR2 is LQKENI.

CDR3 in amino acids: CASSVLSLNTEAFF. The CDR3 DNA reads as TGTGCCAGCAGCGTCCTCAGTCTCAACACTGAAGCTTTCTTT. This chain joins TRBV13 and TRBJ1-1; no firm D call. Germline V CDR1 and CDR2: PRHDT, FYEKMQ (reference sequence). V lost 5 bases, J lost 2 bases, and 12 bases lay in between. CDR3 length: 14 amino acids.